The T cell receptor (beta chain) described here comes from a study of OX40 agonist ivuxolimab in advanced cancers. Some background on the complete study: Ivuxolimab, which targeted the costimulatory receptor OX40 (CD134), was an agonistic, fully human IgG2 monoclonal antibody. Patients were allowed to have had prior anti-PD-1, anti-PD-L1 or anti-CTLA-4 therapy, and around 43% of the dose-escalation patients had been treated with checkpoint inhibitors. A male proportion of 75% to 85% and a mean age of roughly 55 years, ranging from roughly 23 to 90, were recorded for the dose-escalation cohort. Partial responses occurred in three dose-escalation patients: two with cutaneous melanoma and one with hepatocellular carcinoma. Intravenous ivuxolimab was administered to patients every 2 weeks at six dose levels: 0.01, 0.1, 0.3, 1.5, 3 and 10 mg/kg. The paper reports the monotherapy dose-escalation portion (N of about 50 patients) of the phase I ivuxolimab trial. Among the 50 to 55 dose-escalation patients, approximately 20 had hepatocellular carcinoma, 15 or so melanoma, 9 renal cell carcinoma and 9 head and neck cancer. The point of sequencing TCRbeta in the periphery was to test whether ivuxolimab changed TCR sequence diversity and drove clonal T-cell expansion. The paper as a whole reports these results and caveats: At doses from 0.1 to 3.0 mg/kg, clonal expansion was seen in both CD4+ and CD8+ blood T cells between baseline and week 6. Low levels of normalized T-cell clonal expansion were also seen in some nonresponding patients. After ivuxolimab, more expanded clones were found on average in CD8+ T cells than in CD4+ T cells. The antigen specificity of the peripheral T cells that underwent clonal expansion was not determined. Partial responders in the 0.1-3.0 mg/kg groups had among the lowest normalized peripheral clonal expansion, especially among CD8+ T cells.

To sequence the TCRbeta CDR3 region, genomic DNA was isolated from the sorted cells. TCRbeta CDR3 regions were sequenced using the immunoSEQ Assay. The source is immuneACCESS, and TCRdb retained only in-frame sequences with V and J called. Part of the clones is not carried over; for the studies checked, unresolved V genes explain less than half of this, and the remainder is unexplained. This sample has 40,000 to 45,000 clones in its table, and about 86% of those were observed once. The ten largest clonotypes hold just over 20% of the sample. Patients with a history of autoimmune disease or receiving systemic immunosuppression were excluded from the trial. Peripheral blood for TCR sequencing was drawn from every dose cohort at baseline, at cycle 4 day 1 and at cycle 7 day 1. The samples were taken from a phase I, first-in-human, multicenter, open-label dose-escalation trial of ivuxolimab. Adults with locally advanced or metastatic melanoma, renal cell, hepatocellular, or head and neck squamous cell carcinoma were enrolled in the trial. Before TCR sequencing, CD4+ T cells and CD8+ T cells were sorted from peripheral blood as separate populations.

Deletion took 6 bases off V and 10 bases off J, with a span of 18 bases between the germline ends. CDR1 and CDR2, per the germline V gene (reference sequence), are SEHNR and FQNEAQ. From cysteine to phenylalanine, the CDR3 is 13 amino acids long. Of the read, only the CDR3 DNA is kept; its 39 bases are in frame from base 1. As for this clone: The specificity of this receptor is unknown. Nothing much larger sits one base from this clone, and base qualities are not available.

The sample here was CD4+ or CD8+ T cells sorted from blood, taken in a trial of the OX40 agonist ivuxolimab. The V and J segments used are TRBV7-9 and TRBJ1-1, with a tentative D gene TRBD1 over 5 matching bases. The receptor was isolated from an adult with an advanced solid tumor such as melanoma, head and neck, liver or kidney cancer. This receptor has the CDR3 CASSFDGGGIAFF. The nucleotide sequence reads TGTGCCAGCAGTTTCGATGGTGGGGGAATAGCTTTCTTT.